The source of this T cell receptor (beta chain) is a study of OX40 agonist ivuxolimab in advanced cancers. As for the study in general: Patients were dosed with the agonistic anti-OX40 (CD134) antibody ivuxolimab. Across the patients, intravenous ivuxolimab was delivered every 2 weeks at 0.01 to 10 mg/kg. Findings and limits, study-wide: CD8+ T cells (on average) carried more expanded clones than CD4+ T cells.

Produced via immunoSEQ multiplex PCR; TCRdb's table is partial and in-frame only. The data contain nearly 95,000 clones, roughly 94% of them singletons. In germline, CDR1 is MNHEY, CDR2 SVGAGI. Trimming cost V 6 bases and J 0 bases, with 9 bases left between them. This CDR3 is 14 amino acids long. As to this clone: Its antigen is as yet unknown.

V usage is TRBV6-5 and J usage is TRBJ2-1; no definite D call. The source is an adult with an advanced solid tumor such as melanoma, head and neck, liver or kidney cancer. The specimen comprised CD4+ or CD8+ T cells sorted from blood, sampled in a trial of the OX40 agonist ivuxolimab. This chain's CDR3 is CASSRAYSYNEQFF. In nucleotides, the CDR3 is TGTGCCAGCAGCCGGGCCTACTCCTACAATGAGCAGTTCTTC.